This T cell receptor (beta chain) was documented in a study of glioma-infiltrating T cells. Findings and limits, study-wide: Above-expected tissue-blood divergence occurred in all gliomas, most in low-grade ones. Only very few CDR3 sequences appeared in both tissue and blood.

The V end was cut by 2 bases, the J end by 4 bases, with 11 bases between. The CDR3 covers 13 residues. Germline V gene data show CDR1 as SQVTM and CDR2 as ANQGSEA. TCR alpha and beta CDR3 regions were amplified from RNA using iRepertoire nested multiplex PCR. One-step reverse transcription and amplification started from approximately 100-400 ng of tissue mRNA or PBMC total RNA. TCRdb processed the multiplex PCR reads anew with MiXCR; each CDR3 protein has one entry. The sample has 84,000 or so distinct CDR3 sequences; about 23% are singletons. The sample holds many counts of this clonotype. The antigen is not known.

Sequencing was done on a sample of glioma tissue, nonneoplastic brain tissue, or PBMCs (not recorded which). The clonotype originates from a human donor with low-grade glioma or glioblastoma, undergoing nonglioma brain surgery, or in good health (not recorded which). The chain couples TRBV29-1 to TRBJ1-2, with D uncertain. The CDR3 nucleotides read TGCAGCGTTGAACACCCAGGCGTCTATGGCTACACCTTC. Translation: CSVEHPGVYGYTF.